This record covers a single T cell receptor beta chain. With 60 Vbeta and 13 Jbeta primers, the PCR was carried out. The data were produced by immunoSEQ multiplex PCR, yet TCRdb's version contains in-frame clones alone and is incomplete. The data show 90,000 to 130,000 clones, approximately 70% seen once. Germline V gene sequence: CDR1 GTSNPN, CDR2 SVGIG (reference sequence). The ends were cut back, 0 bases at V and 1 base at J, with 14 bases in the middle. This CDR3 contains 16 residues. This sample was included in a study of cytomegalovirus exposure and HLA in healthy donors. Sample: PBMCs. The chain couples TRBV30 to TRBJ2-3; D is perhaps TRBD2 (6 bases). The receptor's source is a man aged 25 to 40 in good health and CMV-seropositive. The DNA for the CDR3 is TGTGCCTGGAGTGTAGGTCGGGTAGCGGGCACAGATACGCAGTATTTT. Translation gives CAWSVGRVAGTDTQYF. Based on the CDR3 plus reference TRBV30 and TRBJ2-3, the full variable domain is SQTIHQWPATLVQPVGSPLSLECTVEGTSNPNLYWYRQAAGRGLQLLFYSVGIGQISSEVPQNLSASRPQDRQFILSSKKLLLSDSGFYLCAWSVGRVAGTDTQYFGPGTRLTVL.